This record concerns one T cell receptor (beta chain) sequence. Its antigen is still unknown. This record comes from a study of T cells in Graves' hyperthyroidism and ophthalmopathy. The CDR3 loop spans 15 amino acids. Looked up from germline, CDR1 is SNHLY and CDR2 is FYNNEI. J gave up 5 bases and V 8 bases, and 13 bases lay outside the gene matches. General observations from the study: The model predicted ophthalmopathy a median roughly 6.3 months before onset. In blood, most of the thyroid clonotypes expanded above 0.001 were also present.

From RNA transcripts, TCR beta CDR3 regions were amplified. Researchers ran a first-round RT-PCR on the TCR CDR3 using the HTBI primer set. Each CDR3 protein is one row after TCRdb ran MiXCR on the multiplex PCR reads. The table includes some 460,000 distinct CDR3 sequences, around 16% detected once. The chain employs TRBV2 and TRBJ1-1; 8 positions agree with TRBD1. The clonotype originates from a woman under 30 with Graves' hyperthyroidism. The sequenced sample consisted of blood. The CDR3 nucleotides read TGTGCCAGCGGGTGGGGCAGGGGGCCAGGTACTGAAGCTTTCTTT. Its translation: CASGWGRGPGTEAFF. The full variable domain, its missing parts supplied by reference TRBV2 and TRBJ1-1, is EPEVTQTPSHQVTQMGQEVILRCVPISNHLYFYWYRQILGQKVEFLVSFYNNEISEKSEIFDDQFSVERPDGSNFTLKIRSTKLEDSAMYFCASGWGRGPGTEAFFGQGTRLTVV.